The next 29 T cell receptor beta chains were all read from a single sample in a study of blood T cell repertoires in COVID-19. Clones were read by immunoSEQ multiplex PCR, and TCRdb kept only the in-frame ones, dropping some. Among fewer than 350,000 clones listed, 80% to 90% were seen once. The source material was PBMCs or T cells enriched from blood (not recorded which). Receptor source: a man in his thirties or forties who had recovered from COVID-19.

The rearrangement links TRBV5-6 to TRBJ1-2; D remains ambiguous. CDR3 length: 13 amino acids. Germline CDR1 is SGHDT and CDR2 is YYEEEE. V was clipped by 3 bases and J by 5 bases, with 11 bases between them. The CDR3 sequence is CASSSTTVYGYTF. In nucleotides, the CDR3 is TGTGCCAGCAGCTCAACGACTGTTTATGGCTACACCTTC.

The chain joins TRBV5-5 to TRBJ1-6, with 9 bases lining up with TRBD1. V lost 4 bases and J lost 10; bases outside the gene matches: 9. The CDR3 consists of 15 residues. Germline CDR1 is SGHKS and CDR2 is YYEKEE (reference sequence). CDR3 sequence reads: CASSLEQGARSPLHF. The CDR3 DNA reads TGTGCCAGCAGCCTGGAACAGGGGGCACGGTCACCCCTCCACTTT.

This chain connects TRBV24-1 to TRBJ2-1; 7 bases are a match to TRBD2. The CDR3 runs to 13 residues. V dropped 9 bases and J dropped 4; count of bases not matched to a gene: 5. Germline V lookup: CDR1 KGHDR, CDR2 SFDVKD. The CDR3 here is CATGEGSYNEQFF. DNA for the CDR3: TGTGCCACCGGGGAGGGGAGTTACAATGAGCAGTTCTTC.

The gene calls are TRBV3-1 (or the pseudogene TRBV3-2) and TRBJ2-2, with a possible D match to TRBD1 (5 bases). Trimming took 2 bases from V and 8 from J, leaving 9 bases between them. Germline V CDR1 and CDR2: LGHDT, YNNKEL (reference sequence). CDR3 length equals 13 residues. Here the CDR3 DNA reads TGTGCCAGCAGCCAACGTGGGGCAGGGGAGCTGTTTTTT. As protein: CASSQRGAGELFF.

This chain links TRBV9 with TRBJ1-3; D is possibly TRBD1 (6 bases). The CDR3 extends over 15 amino acids. V was pared by 3 bases and J by 8 bases, with 18 bases between. Germline V gives CDR1 SGDLS, CDR2 YYNGEE. CDR3 sequence: CASSDRAGSGDTIYF. The DNA for the CDR3 is TGTGCCAGCAGCGACAGGGCAGGAAGCGGAGACACCATATATTTT.

The chain has TRBV2 and TRBJ2-7; TRBD2 matches at 12 bases. Looked up from germline, CDR1 is SNHLY and CDR2 is FYNNEI. V trimming: 4 bases; J trimming: 6 bases; junction bases outside the gene matches: 7. The CDR3 has 15 residues. The CDR3 reads CASSGASGGAGEQYF. The CDR3, as DNA: TGTGCCAGCAGTGGGGCTAGCGGGGGGGCCGGCGAGCAGTACTTC.

This clone was counted between two and nine times. The chain uses TRBV5-1 and TRBJ2-7; possible D gene TRBD2, 6 bases. Germline loops: CDR1 SGHRS, CDR2 YFSETQ. The V end lost 0 bases, the J end lost 5 bases, and 12 bases lay between the germline ends. There are 14 residues in the CDR3. The CDR3 DNA reads as TGCGCCAGCAGCTTGGACAGTGGGGGGAACGAGCAGTACTTC. Its translation: CASSLDSGGNEQYF.

The chain has TRBV7-9 and TRBJ1-3; TRBD1 is a possible D gene (5 bases). Germline CDR1 is SEHNR and CDR2 is FQNEAQ (reference sequence). Trimming removed 0 bases at V and 2 bases at J, with 8 bases between. The CDR3 length is 15 residues. The DNA of the CDR3 is TGTGCCAGCAGCTTAGCAGCAGGGCCTGGAAACACCATATATTTT. This codes for CASSLAAGPGNTIYF.

The chain links TRBV2 to TRBJ2-3; 11 bases agree with TRBD2. J was trimmed by 8 bases and V by 6 bases; bases with no gene match: 7. Germline CDR1 and CDR2: SNHLY and FYNNEI. This CDR3 region has 14 residues. The CDR3 protein is CASRGLAALGTQYF. DNA for the CDR3: TGTGCCAGCAGGGGACTAGCGGCCCTCGGTACGCAGTATTTT.

The chain uses TRBV7-2 and TRBJ1-1; TRBD1 matches at 8 bases. CDR3 length: 14 residues. Germline assignment: CDR1 SGHTA and CDR2 FQGNSA. V lost 5 bases and J lost 5; bases outside the gene matches: 7. CDR3 nucleotide sequence: TGTGCCAGCAGCCAATCAGGGGGCCCAACTGAAGCTTTCTTT. This codes for CASSQSGGPTEAFF.

The chain employs TRBV5-6 and TRBJ2-3; unclear D gene. CDR3 length: 11 residues. The ends were cut back, 2 bases at V and 6 bases at J, with 4 bases in the middle. Germline V gene lookup returns CDR1 SGHDT and CDR2 YYEEEE. The DNA for the CDR3 is TGTGCCAGCAGCTTACGGGATACGCAGTATTTT. Translation gives CASSLRDTQYF.

This sequence joins TRBV5-4 and TRBJ1-2, with 8 bases identical to TRBD1. Germline CDR1 SGHNT, CDR2 YYREEE (reference sequence). V was pared by 4 bases and J by 6 bases, with 8 bases of the junction left unmatched. The CDR3 loop spans 14 amino acids. Here the CDR3 reads CASSPGQGLDGYTF. In DNA, the CDR3 is TGTGCCAGCAGCCCAGGACAGGGTTTAGATGGCTACACCTTC.

The count of this clone is one. V and J are TRBV5-5 and TRBJ2-3; 10 nucleotides agree with TRBD2. After removal of 4 bases from V and 2 bases from J, the junction contained 10 bases not matched to a gene. This CDR3 spans 17 amino acids. Germline CDR1 SGHKS, CDR2 YYEKEE (reference sequence). The DNA for the CDR3 is TGTGCCAGCAGCCGGATAGGTAGCGGGGGGCCCACAGATACGCAGTATTTT. Translating gives CASSRIGSGGPTDTQYF. Complete variable domain (other parts from reference TRBV5-5 and TRBJ2-3): DAGVTQSPTHLIKTRGQQVTLRCSPISGHKSVSWYQQVLGQGPQFIFQYYEKEERGRGNFPDRFSARQFPNYSSELNVNALLLGDSALYLCASSRIGSGGPTDTQYFGPGTRLTVL.

The chain links TRBV7-9 to TRBJ2-4; 8 bases fit TRBD1. With V trimmed by 3 bases and J by 4 bases, 5 bases remained unmatched. The CDR3 is 15 residues long. Per germline, CDR1 SEHNR and CDR2 FQNEAQ (reference sequence). The CDR3 DNA reads TGTGCCAGCAGCTTCACCGGGACAGGAAAAAACATTCAGTACTTC. Its translation: CASSFTGTGKNIQYF.

This clone was seen a few times. The V gene is TRBV1, the J gene TRBJ1-5; TRBD1, the table's D call, lacks a check against the DNA. TRBV1 is a pseudogene locus. CDR3 size: 16 residues. Here the CDR3 DNA reads TGCACCAGCAGCCAGGGACACTCCGGTGGCAATCAGCCCCAGCATTTT. Protein sequence: CTSSQGHSGGNQPQHF.

The chain links TRBV4-1 to TRBJ1-5; 8 nucleotides match TRBD1. The CDR3 length is 16 residues. J gave up 7 bases and V 1 base, and 9 bases lay outside the gene matches. CDR1 MGHRA and CDR2 YSYEKL come from the germline V gene. The CDR3 region is CASSQGFVRGRQPQHF. Here the CDR3 DNA reads TGCGCCAGCAGCCAAGGATTTGTCAGGGGGCGACAGCCCCAGCATTTT.

The gene calls are TRBV7-2 and TRBJ1-1, with D maybe TRBD1 (6 bases). The V and J ends lost 5 bases and 6 bases respectively, with 19 bases between them. The germline V gene encodes CDR1 SGHTA and CDR2 FQGNSA. The CDR3 spans 15 residues. The CDR3 DNA reads TGTGCCAGCAGCCCAAATACAGGGAGTCGAGCTGAAGCTTTCTTT. Its protein product is CASSPNTGSRAEAFF.

CDR3 DNA sequence: TGTGCCAGCAGTGATGACAGCCGGCCACCCTACGAGCAGTACTTC. This sequence encodes CASSDDSRPPYEQYF. This chain connects TRBV6-1 to TRBJ2-7, with D perhaps matching TRBD1 (5 bases). Germline CDR1 reads MNHNS; CDR2 reads SASEGT. Trimming took 3 bases from V and 2 from J, leaving 14 bases between them. This CDR3 comprises 15 residues.

This rearrangement joins TRBV19 to TRBJ2-5, with TRBD1 matching over 10 bases. Trimming at V came to 6 bases and at J to 7 bases, leaving 17 bases not matched to a gene. The CDR3 totals 17 residues. Germline lookup yields CDR1 LNHDA and CDR2 SQIVND (reference sequence). The DNA of the CDR3 is TGTGCCAGTAGCTTAGCACCGACCGGACAGGGGGGAGCGACCCAGTACTTC. Translated, it gives CASSLAPTGQGGATQYF. Supplemented by reference TRBV19 and TRBJ2-5, the full variable domain reads DGGITQSPKYLFRKEGQNVTLSCEQNLNHDAMYWYRQDPGQGLRLIYYSQIVNDFQKGDIAEGYSVSREKKESFPLTVTSAQKNPTAFYLCASSLAPTGQGGATQYFGPGTRLLVL.

The chain is built from TRBV5-4 and TRBJ2-2; a weak D match, TRBD1 (6 bases). V was cut by 0 bases and J by 1 base, with 7 bases left in between. The germline gives CDR1 SGHNT, CDR2 YYREEE (reference sequence). The CDR3 runs 15 residues. In DNA form, the CDR3 reads TGTGCCAGCAGCTTGGACAGGGTGAACACCGGGGAGCTGTTTTTT. Its translation: CASSLDRVNTGELFF.

The CDR3 sequence: CASRNPAGSFYEKLFF. CDR3 DNA: TGTGCCAGCAGGAACCCAGCGGGGAGCTTCTATGAAAAACTGTTTTTT. This sequence joins TRBV2 and TRBJ1-4; D unresolved. The CDR3 extends over 16 amino acids. Germline CDR1 is SNHLY and CDR2 is FYNNEI. V was shortened by 6 bases and J by 6 bases, with 20 bases between the two germline ends.

Turning to this clone: At the DNA level, this CDR3 is encoded by other sequences in the same sample as well. The chain carries TRBV19 and TRBJ1-6; no definite D call. CDR3 length: 14 residues. V gave up 1 base and J gave up 7 bases, with 8 bases separating them. The germline V gene encodes CDR1 LNHDA and CDR2 SQIVND (reference sequence). The CDR3 DNA sequence: TGTGCCAGTAGTATAGGAGGTTCGAATTCACCCCTCCACTTT. Amino acids: CASSIGGSNSPLHF. The variable domain in full, with the rest retrieved from reference TRBV19 and TRBJ1-6, is DGGITQSPKYLFRKEGQNVTLSCEQNLNHDAMYWYRQDPGQGLRLIYYSQIVNDFQKGDIAEGYSVSREKKESFPLTVTSAQKNPTAFYLCASSIGGSNSPLHFGNGTRLTVT.

This chain links TRBV6-2 or TRBV6-3 with TRBJ2-1; 7 bases align to TRBD2. V lost 6 bases, J lost 4 bases, and 9 bases stayed unmatched. The CDR3 covers 15 residues. CDR1 and CDR2 (germline): MNHEY, SVGEGT. CDR3 nucleotide sequence: TGTGCCAGCAGCCGGAGCGGGGCTGGGTACAATGAGCAGTTCTTC. It translates to CASSRSGAGYNEQFF.

This clone was found once. J is TRBJ1-6 and V is TRBV5-6; the match to TRBD1 covers 9 bases. Trimming removed 6 bases from V and 7 bases from J; junction bases left unmatched: 2. The length of the CDR3 is 13 residues. CDR1 is SGHDT and CDR2 is YYEEEE in the germline V gene. The CDR3 sequence: CASNGQGNSPLHF. In DNA form, the CDR3 reads TGTGCCAGCAATGGACAGGGGAATTCACCCCTCCACTTT.

CDR3 nucleotide sequence: TGTGCCAGCAGCCGGACAGGGGGCTACACTGAAGCTTTCTTT. Translated, it gives CASSRTGGYTEAFF. The chain joins TRBV7-2 to TRBJ1-1, with TRBD1 matching over 11 bases. The germline CDR1 and CDR2 sequences are SGHTA and FQGNSA. With 5 bases clipped from V and 3 bases from J, the junction kept 2 bases outside the gene matches. The CDR3 has 14 residues. Full variable domain (remainder filled in from reference TRBV7-2 and TRBJ1-1): GAGVSQSPSNKVTEKGKDVELRCDPISGHTALYWYRQSLGQGLEFLIYFQGNSAPDKSGLPSDRFSAERTGGSVSTLTIQRTQQEDSAVYLCASSRTGGYTEAFFGQGTRLTVV.

This CDR3 reads CASSPGTGRDEQYF. CDR3 sequence (DNA): TGTGCCAGCTCACCTGGGACAGGGAGGGACGAGCAGTACTTC. V usage is TRBV18 and J usage is TRBJ2-7; 9 nucleotides match TRBD1. This CDR3 region has 14 residues. The J segment lost 5 bases and the V segment lost 3 bases, leaving 5 bases of the junction unmatched. Germline values: CDR1 KGHSH, CDR2 LQKENI.

This chain joins TRBV30 and TRBJ2-2; D is perhaps TRBD1 (6 bases). From germline, CDR1 is GTSNPN and CDR2 SVGIG (reference sequence). This CDR3 has 13 residues. V lost 0 bases, J lost 6 bases, and 8 bases lay in between. The DNA of the CDR3 is TGTGCCTGGAGTGTATGGGGGCCCGGGGAGCTGTTTTTT. It translates to CAWSVWGPGELFF.

This chain connects TRBV7-3 to TRBJ2-1; D possibly corresponds to TRBD2 (6 bases). The ends were cut back, 5 bases at V and 9 bases at J, with 14 bases in the middle. Germline V lookup: CDR1 SGHTA, CDR2 FQGTGA. The CDR3 is 13 residues long. CDR3 coding DNA: TGTGCCAGCAGCCGACTAGAGGGGATTGAGCAGTTCTTC. Its protein product is CASSRLEGIEQFF.

The chain is built from TRBV7-9 and TRBJ1-1; the D is unclear. The CDR3 loop spans 15 amino acids. Germline V gene lookup returns CDR1 SEHNR and CDR2 FQNEAQ (reference sequence). The germline V and J ends were trimmed by 5 bases and 0 bases, with 13 bases remaining between them. Here the CDR3 reads CASSPDWAMNTEAFF. CDR3 DNA: TGTGCCAGCAGCCCTGATTGGGCCATGAACACTGAAGCTTTCTTT.